Following are 12 T cell receptor beta chains from one sample sequenced in a study of cytomegalovirus exposure and HLA in healthy donors. The PCR ran on 60 Vbeta and 13 Jbeta primers. The repertoire was sequenced with immunoSEQ multiplex PCR; TCRdb's copy has only in-frame clones and lacks some. In all, the sample yields roughly 78,000 clones. Sequenced: PBMCs. All receptors derive from a boy aged 5-17 years in good health and CMV-seronegative.

Remarks on this clone: Other DNA sequences of this sample code for an identical CDR3. V is TRBV30 and J is TRBJ1-3; weak D call: TRBD1 (6 bases). V was cut by 0 bases and J by 2 bases, with 14 bases left in between. CDR3 length: 16 amino acids. Germline V lookup: CDR1 GTSNPN, CDR2 SVGIG (reference sequence). Here the CDR3 DNA reads TGTGCCTGGAGTGTAAAGACAGGCGTAACTGGAAACACCATATATTTT. This gives the protein CAWSVKTGVTGNTIYF. Drawing the rest from reference TRBV30 and TRBJ1-3, the complete variable domain is SQTIHQWPATLVQPVGSPLSLECTVEGTSNPNLYWYRQAAGRGLQLLFYSVGIGQISSEVPQNLSASRPQDRQFILSSKKLLLSDSGFYLCAWSVKTGVTGNTIYFGEGSWLTVV.

The chain has TRBV7-9 and TRBJ1-2; 7 bases line up with TRBD1. This CDR3 has 16 residues. J lost 6 bases, V lost 3 bases, and 13 bases had no gene match. Germline V gives CDR1 SEHNR, CDR2 FQNEAQ (reference sequence). For the CDR3, the DNA is TGTGCCAGCAGCTTGACGGACAGGCAAAACTACAATGGCTACACCTTC. Translating gives CASSLTDRQNYNGYTF.

The chain joins TRBV18 to TRBJ2-5; the match to TRBD2 covers 10 bases. Germline lookup yields CDR1 KGHSH and CDR2 LQKENI. The ends lost 0 bases at V and 5 bases at J; junction bases unmatched: 15. This CDR3 is built from 19 residues. CDR3 sequence (DNA): TGTGCCAGCTCACCACCGATCGGTGGGCTAGCGGGAGTTTTGGAGACCCAGTACTTC. Protein product: CASSPPIGGLAGVLETQYF.

The V gene is TRBV19, the J gene TRBJ1-1, with a weak D call TRBD1 (6 bases). Germline loops: CDR1 LNHDA, CDR2 SQIVND (reference sequence). The CDR3 is 15 amino acids. Deletions cut 4 bases from V and 1 base from J, with 13 bases between. CDR3 loop: CASSTASRGNTEAFF. The CDR3 DNA reads TGTGCCAGTAGTACCGCCTCCAGGGGGAACACTGAAGCTTTCTTT. Variable domain in full (rest from reference TRBV19 and TRBJ1-1): DGGITQSPKYLFRKEGQNVTLSCEQNLNHDAMYWYRQDPGQGLRLIYYSQIVNDFQKGDIAEGYSVSREKKESFPLTVTSAQKNPTAFYLCASSTASRGNTEAFFGQGTRLTVV.

The chain uses TRBV5-1 and TRBJ1-1, with 9 bases identical to TRBD1. J lost 1 base, V lost 0 bases, and 7 bases had no gene match. Germline V gives CDR1 SGHRS, CDR2 YFSETQ. This CDR3 comprises 17 residues. CDR3 sequence: CASSLVLTGGANTEAFF. CDR3 DNA: TGCGCCAGCAGCTTGGTGTTAACAGGGGGCGCGAACACTGAAGCTTTCTTT. The variable domain in full, completed from reference TRBV5-1 and TRBJ1-1, reads KAGVTQTPRYLIKTRGQQVTLSCSPISGHRSVSWYQQTPGQGLQFLFEYFSETQRNKGNFPGRFSGRQFSNSRSEMNVSTLELGDSALYLCASSLVLTGGANTEAFFGQGTRLTVV.

The chain combines TRBV18 with TRBJ2-7, with D possibly being TRBD1 (5 bases). This CDR3 contains 12 residues. Trimming took 3 bases from V and 4 from J, leaving 7 bases between them. Germline V gene sequence: CDR1 KGHSH, CDR2 LQKENI. Written as DNA, the CDR3 is TGTGCCAGCTCACCCGCAGGGTACGAGCAGTACTTC. This codes for CASSPAGYEQYF.

The chain recombines TRBV25-1 with TRBJ2-7; D might be TRBD2 (5 bases). V dropped 3 bases and J dropped 2 bases, with 11 bases sitting between them. Looked up from germline, CDR1 is MGHDK and CDR2 is SYGVNS. The CDR3 length is 14 residues. The CDR3 is CASSDRTEAYEQYF. CDR3 DNA sequence: TGTGCCAGCAGTGATAGGACGGAGGCCTACGAGCAGTACTTC.

V gene TRBV27 combines with J gene TRBJ1-2; D unresolved. This CDR3 is built from 14 residues. Deletions cut 6 bases from V and 0 bases from J, with 11 bases between. From germline, CDR1 is MNHEY and CDR2 SMNVEV (reference sequence). The CDR3 region is CASSTDGANYGYTF. The CDR3 region has the DNA TGTGCCAGCAGCACCGACGGAGCTAACTATGGCTACACCTTC.

The chain has TRBV28 and TRBJ1-2, with a weak D call TRBD1 (6 bases). This CDR3 has 15 amino acids. Trimming cost V 6 bases and J 6 bases, with 20 bases left between them. Germline CDR1 and CDR2: MDHEN and SYDVKM. The CDR3 region is CASSRRATGTNGYTF. Written as DNA, the CDR3 is TGTGCCAGCAGCCGTAGGGCCACAGGGACGAATGGCTACACCTTC.

The genes are TRBV2 and TRBJ2-1, with 8 bases fitting TRBD2. V trimming: 2 bases; J trimming: 5 bases; junction bases outside the gene matches: 8. In germline, CDR1 is SNHLY, CDR2 FYNNEI. The CDR3 runs to 16 residues. The CDR3 nucleotides read TGTGCCAGCAGTGAAATTCAGCGGGAGTTGGACAATGAGCAGTTCTTC. Residues: CASSEIQRELDNEQFF. The variable domain in full, with the rest retrieved from reference TRBV2 and TRBJ2-1, is EPEVTQTPSHQVTQMGQEVILRCVPISNHLYFYWYRQILGQKVEFLVSFYNNEISEKSEIFDDQFSVERPDGSNFTLKIRSTKLEDSAMYFCASSEIQRELDNEQFFGPGTRLTVL.

This chain links TRBV5-5 with TRBJ2-7; no clear D. CDR3 length: 13 amino acids. From germline, CDR1 is SGHKS and CDR2 YYEKEE (reference sequence). Trimming took 1 base from V and 2 from J, leaving 7 bases between them. CDR3 DNA: TGTGCCAGCAGCTTGTCCGGAGCCTACGAGCAGTACTTC. This codes for CASSLSGAYEQYF.

The V and J genes are TRBV5-1 and TRBJ2-5, with D maybe TRBD2 (6 bases). The CDR3 has 15 residues. The germline V and J ends were trimmed by 3 bases and 2 bases, with 14 bases remaining between them. Germline V gene sequence: CDR1 SGHRS, CDR2 YFSETQ. The CDR3 DNA follows: TGCGCCAGCAGCTCGGAGGGTTGGAGACAAGAGACCCAGTACTTC. Translating gives CASSSEGWRQETQYF. Variable domain in full (rest from reference TRBV5-1 and TRBJ2-5): KAGVTQTPRYLIKTRGQQVTLSCSPISGHRSVSWYQQTPGQGLQFLFEYFSETQRNKGNFPGRFSGRQFSNSRSEMNVSTLELGDSALYLCASSSEGWRQETQYFGPGTRLLVL.